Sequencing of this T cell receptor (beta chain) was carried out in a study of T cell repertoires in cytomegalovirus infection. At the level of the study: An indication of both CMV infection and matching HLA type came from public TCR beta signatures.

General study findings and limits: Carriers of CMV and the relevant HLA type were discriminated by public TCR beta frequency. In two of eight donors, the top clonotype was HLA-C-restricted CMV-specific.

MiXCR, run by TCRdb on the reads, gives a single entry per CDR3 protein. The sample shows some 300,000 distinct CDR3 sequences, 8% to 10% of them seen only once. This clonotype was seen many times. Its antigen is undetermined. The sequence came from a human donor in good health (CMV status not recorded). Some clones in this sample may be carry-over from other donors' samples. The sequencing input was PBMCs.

The CDR3 DNA is TGTGCCAGCAGTTTTTCCACGGGGGGCAATCAGCCCCAGCATTTT. It translates to CASSFSTGGNQPQHF. V and J are TRBV28 and TRBJ1-5; the D gene is possibly TRBD1 (5 bases). V shed 3 bases and J shed 2 bases, with 11 bases lying between them. Germline CDR1 is MDHEN and CDR2 is SYDVKM. CDR3 length: 15 amino acids.